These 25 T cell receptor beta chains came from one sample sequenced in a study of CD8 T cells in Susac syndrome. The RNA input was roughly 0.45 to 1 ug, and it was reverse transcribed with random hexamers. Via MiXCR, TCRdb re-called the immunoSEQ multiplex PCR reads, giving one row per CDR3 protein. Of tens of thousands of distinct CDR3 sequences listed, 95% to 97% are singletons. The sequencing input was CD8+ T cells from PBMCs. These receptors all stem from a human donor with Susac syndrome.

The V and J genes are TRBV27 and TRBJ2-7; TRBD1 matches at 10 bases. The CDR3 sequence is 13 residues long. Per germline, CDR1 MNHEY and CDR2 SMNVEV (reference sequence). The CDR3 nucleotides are TGTGTCAAGACAGGGACAGGGGAGTACGAGCAGTACTTC. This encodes CVKTGTGEYEQYF.

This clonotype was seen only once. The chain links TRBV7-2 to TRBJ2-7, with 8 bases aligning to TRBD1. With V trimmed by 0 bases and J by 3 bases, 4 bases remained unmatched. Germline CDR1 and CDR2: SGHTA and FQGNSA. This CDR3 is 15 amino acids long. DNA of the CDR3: TGTGCCAGCAGCTTAGCGAAGGACAGGGTCTACGAGCAGTACTTC. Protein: CASSLAKDRVYEQYF.

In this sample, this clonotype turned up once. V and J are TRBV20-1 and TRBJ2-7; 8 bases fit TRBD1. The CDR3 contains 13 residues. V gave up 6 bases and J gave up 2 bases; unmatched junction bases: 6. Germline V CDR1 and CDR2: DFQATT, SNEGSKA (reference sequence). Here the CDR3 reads CSARDRTTYEQYF. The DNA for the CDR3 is TGCAGTGCGCGGGACAGGACTACCTACGAGCAGTACTTC.

The CDR3 loop is CASSPSVGWAQPQHF. DNA of the CDR3: TGTGCCAGTAGTCCCTCGGTCGGGTGGGCCCAGCCCCAGCATTTT. This chain links TRBV19 with TRBJ1-5; D is undetermined. Trimming cost V 5 bases and J 7 bases, with 18 bases left between them. Germline lookup yields CDR1 LNHDA and CDR2 SQIVND (reference sequence). CDR3 size: 15 residues.

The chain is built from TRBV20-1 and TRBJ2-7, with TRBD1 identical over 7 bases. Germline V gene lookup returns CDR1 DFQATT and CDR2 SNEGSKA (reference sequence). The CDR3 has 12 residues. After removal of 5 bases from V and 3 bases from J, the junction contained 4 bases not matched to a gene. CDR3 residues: CSADQGDYEQYF. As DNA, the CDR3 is TGCAGTGCTGACCAGGGGGACTACGAGCAGTACTTC.

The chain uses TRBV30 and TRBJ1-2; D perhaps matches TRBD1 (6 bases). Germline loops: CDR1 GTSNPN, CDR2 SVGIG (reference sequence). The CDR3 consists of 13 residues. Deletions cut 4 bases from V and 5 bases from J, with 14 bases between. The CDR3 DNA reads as TGTGCCTGGAATCCGGGACACGGATATGGCTACACCTTC. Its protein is CAWNPGHGYGYTF.

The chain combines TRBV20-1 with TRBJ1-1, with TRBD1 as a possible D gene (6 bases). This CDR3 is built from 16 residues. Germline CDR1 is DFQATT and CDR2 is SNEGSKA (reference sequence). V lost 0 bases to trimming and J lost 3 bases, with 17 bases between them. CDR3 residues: CSARDWGRGEDTEAFF. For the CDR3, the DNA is TGCAGTGCTAGAGATTGGGGGCGGGGAGAGGACACTGAAGCTTTCTTT.

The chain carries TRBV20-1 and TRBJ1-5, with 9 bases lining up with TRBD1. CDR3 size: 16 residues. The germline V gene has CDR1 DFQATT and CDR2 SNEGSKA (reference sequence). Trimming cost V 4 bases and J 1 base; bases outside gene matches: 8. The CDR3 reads CSANPPTGGSNQPQHF. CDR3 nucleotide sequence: TGCAGTGCTAACCCTCCGACAGGGGGAAGCAATCAGCCCCAGCATTTT.

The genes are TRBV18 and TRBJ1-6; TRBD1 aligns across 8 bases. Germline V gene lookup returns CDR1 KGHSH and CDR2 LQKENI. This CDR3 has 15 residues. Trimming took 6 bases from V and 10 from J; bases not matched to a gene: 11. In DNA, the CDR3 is TGTGCCAGCTCGCCGTTGGACAGGGATGGATCACCCCTCCACTTT. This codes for CASSPLDRDGSPLHF. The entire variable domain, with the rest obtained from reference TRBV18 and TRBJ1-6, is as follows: NAGVMQNPRHLVRRRGQEARLRCSPMKGHSHVYWYRQLPEEGLKFMVYLQKENIIDESGMPKERFSAEFPKEGPSILRIQQVVRGDSAAYFCASSPLDRDGSPLHFGNGTRLTVT.

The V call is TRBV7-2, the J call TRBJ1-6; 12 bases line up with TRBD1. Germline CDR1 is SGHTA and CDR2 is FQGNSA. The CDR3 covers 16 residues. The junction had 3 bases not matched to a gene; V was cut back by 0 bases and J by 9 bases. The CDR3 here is CASSLAGTGGFSPLHF. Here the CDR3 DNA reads TGTGCCAGCAGCTTAGCCGGGACAGGGGGCTTTTCACCCCTCCACTTT.

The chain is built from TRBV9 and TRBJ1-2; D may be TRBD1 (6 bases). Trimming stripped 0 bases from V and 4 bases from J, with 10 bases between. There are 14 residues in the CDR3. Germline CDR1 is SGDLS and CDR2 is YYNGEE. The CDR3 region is CASSVAQGTYGYTF. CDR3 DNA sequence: TGTGCCAGCAGCGTAGCCCAGGGGACCTATGGCTACACCTTC.

The DNA for the CDR3 is TGCAGTGCTAGCCTACAGGGAGGGATCCATAATTCACCCCTCCACTTT. It encodes CSASLQGGIHNSPLHF. The rearrangement uses TRBV20-1 and TRBJ1-6, with D possibly TRBD1 on 6 matching bases. V dropped 3 bases and J dropped 5 bases, with 17 bases sitting between them. Germline lookup yields CDR1 DFQATT and CDR2 SNEGSKA (reference sequence). CDR3 length: 16 residues.

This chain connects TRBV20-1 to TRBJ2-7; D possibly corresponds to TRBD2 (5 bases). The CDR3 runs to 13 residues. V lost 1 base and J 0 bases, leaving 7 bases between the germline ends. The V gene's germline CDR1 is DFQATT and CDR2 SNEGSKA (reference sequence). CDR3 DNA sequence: TGCAGTGCTAGAGTGGGGAGCTCCTACGAGCAGTACTTC. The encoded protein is CSARVGSSYEQYF.

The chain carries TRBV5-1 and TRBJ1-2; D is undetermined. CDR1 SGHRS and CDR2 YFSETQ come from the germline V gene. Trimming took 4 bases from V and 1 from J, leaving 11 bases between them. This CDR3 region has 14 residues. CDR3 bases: TGCGCCAGCAGCGGAACGACCCTTAACTATGGCTACACCTTC. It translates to CASSGTTLNYGYTF.

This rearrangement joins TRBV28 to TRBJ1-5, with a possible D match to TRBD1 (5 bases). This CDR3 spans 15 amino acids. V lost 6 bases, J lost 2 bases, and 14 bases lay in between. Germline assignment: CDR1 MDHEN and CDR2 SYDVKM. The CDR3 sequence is CASRATGFGNQPQHF. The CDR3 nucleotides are TGTGCCAGCAGAGCAACAGGTTTTGGCAATCAGCCCCAGCATTTT.

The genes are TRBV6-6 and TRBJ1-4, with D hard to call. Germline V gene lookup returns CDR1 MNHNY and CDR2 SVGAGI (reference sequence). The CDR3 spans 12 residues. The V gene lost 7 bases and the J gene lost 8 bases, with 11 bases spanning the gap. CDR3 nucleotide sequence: TGTGCCAGCACTTGGACGAAAGAAAAACTGTTTTTT. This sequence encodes CASTWTKEKLFF.

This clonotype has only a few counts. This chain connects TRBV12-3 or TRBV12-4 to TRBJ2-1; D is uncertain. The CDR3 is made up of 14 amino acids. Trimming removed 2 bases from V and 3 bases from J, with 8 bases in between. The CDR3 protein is CASSLRGSYNEQFF. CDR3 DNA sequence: TGTGCCAGCAGTTTAAGAGGCAGCTACAATGAGCAGTTCTTC.

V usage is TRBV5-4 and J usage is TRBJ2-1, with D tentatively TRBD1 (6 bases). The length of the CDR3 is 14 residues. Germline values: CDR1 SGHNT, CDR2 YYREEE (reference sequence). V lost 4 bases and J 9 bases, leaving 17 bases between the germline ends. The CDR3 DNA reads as TGTGCCAGCAGCACCGACATCGGGACATCTGAGCAGTTCTTC. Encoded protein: CASSTDIGTSEQFF.

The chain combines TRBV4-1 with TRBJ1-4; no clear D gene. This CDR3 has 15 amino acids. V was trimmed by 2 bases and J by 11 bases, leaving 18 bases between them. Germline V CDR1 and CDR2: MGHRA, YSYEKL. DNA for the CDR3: TGCGCCAGCAGCCAAAGACACTTACGGGAGGAGAAACTGTTTTTT. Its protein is CASSQRHLREEKLFF.

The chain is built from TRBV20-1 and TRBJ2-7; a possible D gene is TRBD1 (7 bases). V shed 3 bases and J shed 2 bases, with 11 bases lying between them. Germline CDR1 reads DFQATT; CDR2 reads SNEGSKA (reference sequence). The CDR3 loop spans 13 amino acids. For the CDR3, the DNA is TGCAGTGCTAGGCCAGGGGGGCCCTACGAGCAGTACTTC. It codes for CSARPGGPYEQYF.

CDR3 sequence: CSARGRSESTGELFF. The CDR3, as DNA: TGCAGTGCTAGAGGGAGGTCAGAGAGCACCGGGGAGCTGTTTTTT. V usage is TRBV20-1 and J usage is TRBJ2-2, with D possibly matching TRBD2 (5 bases). The germline V gene encodes CDR1 DFQATT and CDR2 SNEGSKA (reference sequence). The CDR3 spans 15 residues. V was trimmed by 1 base and J by 4 bases, leaving 13 bases between them.

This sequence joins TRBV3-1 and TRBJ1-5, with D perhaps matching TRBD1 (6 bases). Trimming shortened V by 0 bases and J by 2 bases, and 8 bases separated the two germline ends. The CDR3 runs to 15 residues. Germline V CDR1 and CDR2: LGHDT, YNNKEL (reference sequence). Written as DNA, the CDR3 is TGTGCCAGCAGCCAAGAACAGGGACGCAATCAGCCCCAGCATTTT. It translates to CASSQEQGRNQPQHF.

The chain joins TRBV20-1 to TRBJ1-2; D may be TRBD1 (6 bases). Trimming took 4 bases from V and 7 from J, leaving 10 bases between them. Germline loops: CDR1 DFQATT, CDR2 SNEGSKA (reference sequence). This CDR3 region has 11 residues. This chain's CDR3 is CSATRTVGYTF. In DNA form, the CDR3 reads TGCAGTGCTACAAGGACAGTTGGCTACACCTTC.

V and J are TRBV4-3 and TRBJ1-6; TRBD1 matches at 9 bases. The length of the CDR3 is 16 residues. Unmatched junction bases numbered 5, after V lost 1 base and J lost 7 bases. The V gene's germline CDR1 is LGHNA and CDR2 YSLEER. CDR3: CASSQALGQGNSPLHF. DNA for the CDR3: TGCGCCAGCAGCCAAGCGTTGGGACAGGGCAATTCACCCCTCCACTTT.

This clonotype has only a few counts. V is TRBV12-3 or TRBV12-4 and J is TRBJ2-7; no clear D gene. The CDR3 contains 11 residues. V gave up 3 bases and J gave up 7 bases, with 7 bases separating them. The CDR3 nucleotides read TGTGCCAGCAGTTTGCTGGGGGAGCAGTACTTC. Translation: CASSLLGEQYF.